This TCR beta chain was observed in a study of T-cell reconstitution after alpha-beta-depleted transplantation in children. General study findings and limits: Expanded graft clones numbering several hundred reportedly gave rise to alpha-beta T cells about two months after transplant.

Turning to this clonotype: The antigen is undetermined.

For TCRbeta, the library was prepared with unique molecular identifiers. In TCRdb, the PCR reads were re-called with MiXCR into one record per CDR3 protein. The table shows 84,000 or so distinct CDR3 sequences, with around 15% occurring only once. V gave up 3 bases and J gave up 4 bases, with 13 bases separating them. There are 15 residues in the CDR3. Per the germline V gene, CDR1 is DFQATT and CDR2 is SNEGSKA (reference sequence). The TCR was taken from a male patient aged 2-15 years who had a stem cell transplant for acute lymphoblastic leukemia, so the T cells may come from the graft donor. Sequenced material: PBMCs, mostly from graft donor cells, taken 180 days after TCRalphabeta/CD19-depleted stem cell transplant. The chain has TRBV20-1 and TRBJ1-6, with D hard to call. CDR3 protein: CSARDRVGYNSPLHF. The CDR3 DNA reads as TGCAGTGCTAGGGACCGGGTTGGGTATAATTCACCCCTCCACTTT.